Detailed here is one T cell receptor (beta chain). Original processing notes: Amplification with reference gene primers provided the estimates of nucleated cell counts. Data came from immunoSEQ multiplex PCR; TCRdb stores just in-frame clones and leaves some out. The V and J calls and clone size are taken from that table; D and trimming were inferred from the DNA. The sample lists over 250,000 clones, roughly 85% occurring once. The participants were between roughly 18 and 89 years old and came from some 23 US areas. This CDR3 has 16 amino acids. The trim removed 4 bases at V and 3 bases at J, leaving 6 bases unmatched. Germline CDR1 is KGHDR and CDR2 is SFDVKD. This sample stems from a study of blood T cell repertoires in COVID-19.

V gene TRBV24-1 combines with J gene TRBJ2-2; 8 positions agree with TRBD1. This TCR derives from a man aged 35 to 55 who had been exposed to COVID-19. Input material: PBMCs or T cells enriched from blood (not recorded which). Here the CDR3 DNA reads TGTGCCACCAGTGACCCAGGACAGGGACACACCGGGGAGCTGTTTTTT. The encoded protein is CATSDPGQGHTGELFF.